Following are 19 T cell receptor beta chains from one sample sequenced in a study of early T cells in non-severe SARS-CoV-2 infection. TCRdb called the 5' RACE reads again in MiXCR, with one record for every CDR3 protein. The repertoire holds some 28,000 distinct CDR3 sequences, with over 8.5% as singletons. Sequencing was performed on whole blood. The receptor set was obtained from an adult who was a healthcare worker with PCR-confirmed SARS-CoV-2 infection or an uninfected control (not recorded which).

This clonotype was seen many times. V is TRBV27 and J is TRBJ2-1; TRBD2 matches 7 bases. The CDR3 extends over 16 amino acids. The germline V gene encodes CDR1 MNHEY and CDR2 SMNVEV (reference sequence). V gave up 1 base and J gave up 9 bases; unmatched junction bases: 12. CDR3 amino acids: CASSLFSGLRLGEQFF. In DNA, the CDR3 is TGTGCCAGCAGTTTATTTTCGGGACTACGTTTGGGTGAGCAGTTCTTC.

This clonotype appeared many times. This chain connects TRBV2 to TRBJ2-1; perhaps TRBD2 as D (6 bases). CDR3 length equals 15 residues. Germline V gene sequence: CDR1 SNHLY, CDR2 FYNNEI. V was cut by 5 bases and J by 2 bases, with 13 bases left in between. The chain's CDR3 is CASSSGRGPYNEQFF. DNA of the CDR3: TGTGCCAGCAGTAGCGGGCGAGGTCCCTACAATGAGCAGTTCTTC. Filled out from reference TRBV2 and TRBJ2-1, the complete variable domain reads EPEVTQTPSHQVTQMGQEVILRCVPISNHLYFYWYRQILGQKVEFLVSFYNNEISEKSEIFDDQFSVERPDGSNFTLKIRSTKLEDSAMYFCASSSGRGPYNEQFFGPGTRLTVL.

The CDR3 reads CASSVLAGDYNEQFF. The CDR3 DNA reads TGTGCCAGCAGCGTACTAGCGGGGGACTACAATGAGCAGTTCTTC. V is TRBV7-3 and J is TRBJ2-1; TRBD2 matches at 11 bases. Germline V gives CDR1 SGHTA, CDR2 FQGTGA. Trimming removed 5 bases from V and 3 bases from J; junction bases left unmatched: 3. The CDR3 runs to 15 residues.

This clonotype was found a few times. V usage is TRBV6-2 or TRBV6-3 and J usage is TRBJ1-5, with 10 bases fitting TRBD1. Losses at the gene ends were 6 bases for V and 7 bases for J; bases not matched to a gene: 6. The CDR3 has 14 residues. CDR1 MNHEY and CDR2 SVGEGT come from the germline V gene. The CDR3, as DNA: TGTGCCAGCAGCAGAGGGACAGGGGTCCAGCCCCAGCATTTT. This sequence encodes CASSRGTGVQPQHF.

This clonotype was seen at least ten times. The V and J genes are TRBV7-8 and TRBJ2-1; no definite D call. Trimming took 5 bases from V and 6 from J, leaving 17 bases between them. This CDR3 is 15 amino acids long. Germline CDR1 reads SGHVS; CDR2 reads FQNEAQ. The CDR3 spells CASSVRALRTNEQFF. The CDR3 DNA reads TGTGCCAGCAGCGTCCGGGCCTTAAGGACCAATGAGCAGTTCTTC.

This clonotype came up a few times. This chain's CDR3 is CASSGQFDEQYF. DNA of the CDR3: TGTGCCAGCAGCGGACAGTTCGACGAGCAGTACTTC. The chain combines TRBV16 with TRBJ2-7, with D perhaps matching TRBD1 (6 bases). CDR1 KGHSY and CDR2 FQNENV come from the germline V gene. The CDR3 is 12 amino acids. Between the trimmed V and J ends, which lost 5 bases and 5 bases, there was a span of 10 bases.

This clonotype was detected ten times or more. V and J are TRBV7-8 and TRBJ2-3, with TRBD2 identical over 10 bases. Germline V gene sequence: CDR1 SGHVS, CDR2 FQNEAQ. CDR3 length: 13 residues. Trimming cost V 10 bases and J 2 bases; bases outside gene matches: 3. In DNA, the CDR3 is TGTGCCACTAGCGGGGGTTACACAGATACGCAGTATTTT. Amino acids: CATSGGYTDTQYF.

This clonotype was detected a few times. This chain links TRBV24-1 with TRBJ2-1; D tentatively reads TRBD1 or TRBD2 (5 bases each). V was trimmed by 2 bases and J by 7 bases, leaving 20 bases between them. Germline CDR1 reads KGHDR; CDR2 reads SFDVKD. This CDR3 has 17 residues. CDR3 in amino acids: CATSDSGARTLLNEQFF. CDR3 DNA: TGTGCCACCAGTGATTCCGGGGCCCGAACTCTATTAAATGAGCAGTTCTTC.

Only one count was recorded for this clonotype. The CDR3 DNA follows: TGTGCCACCAGCCGACAGGGTCAGCCCCAGCATTTT. Encoded protein: CATSRQGQPQHF. This chain joins TRBV15 and TRBJ1-5; 7 positions match TRBD1. J was trimmed by 6 bases and V by 5 bases; bases with no gene match: 1. CDR3 length equals 12 residues. The germline V gene encodes CDR1 LNHNV and CDR2 YYDKDF (reference sequence). Full variable domain (outside the CDR3, taken from reference TRBV15 and TRBJ1-5): DAMVIQNPRYQVTQFGKPVTLSCSQTLNHNVMYWYQQKSSQAPKLLFHYYDKDFNNEADTPDNFQSRRPNTSFCFLDIRSPGLGDTAMYLCATSRQGQPQHFGDGTRLSIL.

This clonotype was counted many times. The chain's CDR3 is CASRQNRGHNYGYTF. Here the CDR3 DNA reads TGTGCCAGCAGACAGAACCGGGGCCACAACTATGGCTACACCTTC. The chain couples TRBV3-2 to TRBJ1-2; the D call in the table, TRBD1, was not verified against the DNA. TRBV3-2 is a recognized pseudogene. The CDR3 consists of 15 residues.

The chain uses TRBV7-9 and TRBJ2-3, with TRBD2 matching 7 bases. Germline CDR1 SEHNR, CDR2 FQNEAQ (reference sequence). The CDR3 spans 16 residues. Trimming removed 2 bases from V and 2 bases from J; junction bases left unmatched: 7. The CDR3 region is CASSLRLADNTDTQYF. CDR3 coding DNA: TGTGCCAGCAGCTTAAGGCTAGCGGATAACACAGATACGCAGTATTTT.

This clonotype showed up just a few times. The chain links TRBV2 to TRBJ2-7; weak D call: TRBD2 (5 bases). Germline lookup yields CDR1 SNHLY and CDR2 FYNNEI. V was shortened by 6 bases and J by 2 bases, with 14 bases between the two germline ends. The CDR3 consists of 14 residues. CDR3 sequence: CASRVSRGAYEQYF. The CDR3 DNA follows: TGTGCCAGCAGAGTAAGCCGGGGAGCCTACGAGCAGTACTTC.

This clonotype was seen many times. V is TRBV11-3 and J is TRBJ2-3, with D hard to call. The CDR3 is 12 residues long. V lost 0 bases and J lost 9, with 7 bases in between. Germline V gene sequence: CDR1 SGHNT, CDR2 YENEEA. CDR3 region: CASSLDSGTQYF. The CDR3 region has the DNA TGTGCCAGCAGCTTAGACTCCGGGACGCAGTATTTT.

This clonotype was detected ten times or more. The rearrangement links TRBV20-1 to TRBJ1-6; the D gene is possibly TRBD1 (5 bases). Looked up from germline, CDR1 is DFQATT and CDR2 is SNEGSKA (reference sequence). Trimming shortened V by 3 bases and J by 7 bases, and 10 bases separated the two germline ends. The CDR3 is 13 amino acids. The CDR3, as DNA: TGCAGTGCTAGGCGGGGGTCCAATTCACCCCTCCACTTT. Translating it yields CSARRGSNSPLHF.

In its sample, this clonotype was seen a few times. The chain is built from TRBV27 and TRBJ2-7; no clear D gene. Germline CDR1 MNHEY, CDR2 SMNVEV (reference sequence). This CDR3 has 13 amino acids. The ends were cut back, 2 bases at V and 3 bases at J, with 8 bases in the middle. CDR3 amino acids: CASSLGLRYEQYF. DNA of the CDR3: TGTGCCAGCAGTTTAGGCCTACGCTACGAGCAGTACTTC.

The rearrangement links TRBV20-1 to TRBJ1-2, with TRBD1 identical over 7 bases. Looked up from germline, CDR1 is DFQATT and CDR2 is SNEGSKA (reference sequence). The CDR3 runs to 16 residues. J gave up 4 bases and V 1 base, and 12 bases lay outside the gene matches. The CDR3 loop is CSARGQGDRLTYGYTF. CDR3 sequence (DNA): TGCAGTGCTAGAGGTCAGGGGGATCGGCTTACCTATGGCTACACCTTC.

V is TRBV28 and J is TRBJ1-5; D unclear. This CDR3 is built from 14 residues. V shed 3 bases and J shed 0 bases, with 6 bases lying between them. Germline V lookup: CDR1 MDHEN, CDR2 SYDVKM. The chain's CDR3 is CASSFPNSNQPQHF. In DNA, the CDR3 is TGTGCCAGCAGTTTTCCGAATAGCAATCAGCCCCAGCATTTT.

This chain joins TRBV5-4 and TRBJ2-3; weak D call: TRBD1 (5 bases). This CDR3 is built from 16 residues. Germline CDR1 and CDR2: SGHNT and YYREEE (reference sequence). V gave up 0 bases and J gave up 1 base, with 12 bases separating them. The CDR3 sequence is CASSLGGRVGTDTQYF. The DNA for the CDR3 is TGTGCCAGCAGCTTGGGTGGCAGGGTGGGCACAGATACGCAGTATTTT. Full variable domain (missing parts from reference TRBV5-4 and TRBJ2-3): ETGVTQSPTHLIKTRGQQVTLRCSSQSGHNTVSWYQQALGQGPQFIFQYYREEENGRGNFPPRFSGLQFPNYSSELNVNALELDDSALYLCASSLGGRVGTDTQYFGPGTRLTVL.

This clonotype was seen more than once but under ten times. The genes are TRBV10-1 and TRBJ2-2, with D possibly being TRBD1 (5 bases). Trimming removed 6 bases at V and 5 bases at J, with 10 bases between. CDR1 WNHNN and CDR2 SYGVQD come from the germline V gene (reference sequence). The CDR3 length is 13 residues. CDR3 nucleotide sequence: TGCGCCAGCAGAGTGGGGCGTACCGGGGAGCTGTTTTTT. Protein: CASRVGRTGELFF.